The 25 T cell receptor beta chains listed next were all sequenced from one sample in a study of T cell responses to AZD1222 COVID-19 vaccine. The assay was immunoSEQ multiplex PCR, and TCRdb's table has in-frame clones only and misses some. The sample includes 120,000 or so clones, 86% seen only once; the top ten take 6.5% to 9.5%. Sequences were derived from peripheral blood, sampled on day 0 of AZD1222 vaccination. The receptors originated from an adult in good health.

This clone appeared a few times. The CDR3 nucleotides read TGTGCCAGCAGCCAATCCAGGGGAGGGTACAATGAGCAGTTCTTC. Its protein product is CASSQSRGGYNEQFF. This chain joins TRBV3-1 (or the pseudogene TRBV3-2) and TRBJ2-1; possibly TRBD2 for D (7 bases). Per the germline V gene, CDR1 is LGHDT and CDR2 is YNNKEL (reference sequence). Trimming took 2 bases from V and 4 from J, leaving 12 bases between them. The CDR3 totals 15 residues.

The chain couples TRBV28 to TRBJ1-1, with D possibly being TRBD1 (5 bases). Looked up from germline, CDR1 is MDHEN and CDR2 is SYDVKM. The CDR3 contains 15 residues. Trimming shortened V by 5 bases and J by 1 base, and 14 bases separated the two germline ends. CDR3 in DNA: TGTGCCAGCAGTCCCCCACAGGCTACGAACACTGAAGCTTTCTTT. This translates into CASSPPQATNTEAFF.

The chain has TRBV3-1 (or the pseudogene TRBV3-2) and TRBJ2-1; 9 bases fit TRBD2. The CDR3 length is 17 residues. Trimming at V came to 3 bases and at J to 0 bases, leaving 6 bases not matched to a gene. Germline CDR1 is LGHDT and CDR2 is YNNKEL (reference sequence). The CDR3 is CASSQGGLALSYNEQFF. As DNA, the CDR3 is TGTGCCAGCAGCCAGGGGGGACTAGCACTCTCCTACAATGAGCAGTTCTTC.

In nucleotides, the CDR3 is TGTGCCAGCAGCCAACCAAGCGGGGCCAACACAGATACGCAGTATTTT. Its translation: CASSQPSGANTDTQYF. V usage is TRBV4-2 and J usage is TRBJ2-3; 7 bases align to TRBD2. Germline CDR1 is LGHNA and CDR2 is YNFKEQ. Trimming took 2 bases from V and 2 from J; bases not matched to a gene: 7. The CDR3 extends over 16 amino acids.

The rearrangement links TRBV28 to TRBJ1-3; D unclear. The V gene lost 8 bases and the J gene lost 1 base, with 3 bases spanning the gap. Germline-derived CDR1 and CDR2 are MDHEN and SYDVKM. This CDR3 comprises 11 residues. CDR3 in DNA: TGTGCCAGCGAGTCTGGAAACACCATATATTTT. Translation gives CASESGNTIYF.

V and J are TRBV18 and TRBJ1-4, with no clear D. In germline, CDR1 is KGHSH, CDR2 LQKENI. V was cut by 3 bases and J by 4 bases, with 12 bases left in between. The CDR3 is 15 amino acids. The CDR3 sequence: CASSPADGFNEKLFF. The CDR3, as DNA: TGTGCCAGCTCACCGGCGGACGGATTTAATGAAAAACTGTTTTTT.

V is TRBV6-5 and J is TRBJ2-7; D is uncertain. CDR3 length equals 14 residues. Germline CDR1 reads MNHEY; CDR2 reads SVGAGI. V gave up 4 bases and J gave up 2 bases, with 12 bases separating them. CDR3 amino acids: CASSSTGRAYEQYF. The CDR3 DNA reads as TGTGCCAGCAGTTCCACCGGTAGGGCCTACGAGCAGTACTTC.

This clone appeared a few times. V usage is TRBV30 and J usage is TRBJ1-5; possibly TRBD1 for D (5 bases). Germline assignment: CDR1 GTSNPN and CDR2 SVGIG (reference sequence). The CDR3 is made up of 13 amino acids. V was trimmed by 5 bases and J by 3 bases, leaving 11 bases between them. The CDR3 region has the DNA TGTGCCTGGTCACAGGACCTCAATCAGCCCCAGCATTTT. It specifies CAWSQDLNQPQHF.

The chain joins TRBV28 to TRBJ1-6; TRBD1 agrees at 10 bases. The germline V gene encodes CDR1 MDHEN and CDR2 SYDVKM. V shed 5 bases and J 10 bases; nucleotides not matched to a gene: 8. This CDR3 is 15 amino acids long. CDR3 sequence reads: CASSPSGQGKSPLHF. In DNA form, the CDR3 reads TGTGCCAGCAGTCCCTCGGGACAGGGGAAATCACCCCTCCACTTT.

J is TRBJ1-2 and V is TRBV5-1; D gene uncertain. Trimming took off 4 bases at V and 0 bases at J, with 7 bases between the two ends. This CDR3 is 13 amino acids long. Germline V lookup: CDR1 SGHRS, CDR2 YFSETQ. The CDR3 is CASSRQANYGYTF. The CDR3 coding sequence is TGCGCCAGCAGCAGGCAGGCTAACTATGGCTACACCTTC. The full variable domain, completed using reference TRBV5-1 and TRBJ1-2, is KAGVTQTPRYLIKTRGQQVTLSCSPISGHRSVSWYQQTPGQGLQFLFEYFSETQRNKGNFPGRFSGRQFSNSRSEMNVSTLELGDSALYLCASSRQANYGYTFGSGTRLTVV.

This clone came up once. CDR3 sequence reads: CASSNFIADTQYF. The CDR3 DNA reads as TGTGCCAGCAGTAACTTTATCGCAGATACGCAGTATTTT. V gene TRBV5-4 combines with J gene TRBJ2-3, with D uncertain. Germline assignment: CDR1 SGHNT and CDR2 YYREEE (reference sequence). CDR3 size: 13 residues. The ends were cut back, 5 bases at V and 4 bases at J, with 11 bases in the middle.

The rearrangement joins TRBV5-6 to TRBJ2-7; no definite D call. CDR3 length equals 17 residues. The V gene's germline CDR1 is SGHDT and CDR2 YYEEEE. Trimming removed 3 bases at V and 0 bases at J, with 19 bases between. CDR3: CASSSSPHRAASYEQYF. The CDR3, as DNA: TGTGCCAGCAGCTCTTCCCCCCATAGGGCGGCCTCCTACGAGCAGTACTTC.

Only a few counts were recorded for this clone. The CDR3 coding sequence is TGCAGTGCTATTGAGGGTCCGCCCAATTCACCCCTCCACTTT. Amino acids: CSAIEGPPNSPLHF. The chain is built from TRBV20-1 and TRBJ1-6; D call uncertain. The germline V gene encodes CDR1 DFQATT and CDR2 SNEGSKA (reference sequence). The CDR3 extends over 14 amino acids. V was clipped by 4 bases and J by 7 bases, with 14 bases between them.

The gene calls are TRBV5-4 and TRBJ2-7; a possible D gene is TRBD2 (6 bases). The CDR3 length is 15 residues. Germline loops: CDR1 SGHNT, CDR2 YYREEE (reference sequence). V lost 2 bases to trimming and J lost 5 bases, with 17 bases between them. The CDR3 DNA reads TGTGCCAGCAGCTTTCCGGGGGATCTCGGGGACGAGCAGTACTTC. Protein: CASSFPGDLGDEQYF.

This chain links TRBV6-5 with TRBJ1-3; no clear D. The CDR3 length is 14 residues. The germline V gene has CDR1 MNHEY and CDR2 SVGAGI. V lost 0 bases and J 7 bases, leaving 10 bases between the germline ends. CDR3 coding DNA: TGTGCCAGCAGTTACTCCGAAGTGAGCAACACCATATATTTT. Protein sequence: CASSYSEVSNTIYF.

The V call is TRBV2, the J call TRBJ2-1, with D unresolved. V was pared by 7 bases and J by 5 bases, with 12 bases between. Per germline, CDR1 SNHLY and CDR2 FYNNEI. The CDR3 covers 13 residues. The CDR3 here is CASTILMDNEQFF. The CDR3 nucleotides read TGTGCCAGCACAATCCTTATGGACAATGAGCAGTTCTTC.

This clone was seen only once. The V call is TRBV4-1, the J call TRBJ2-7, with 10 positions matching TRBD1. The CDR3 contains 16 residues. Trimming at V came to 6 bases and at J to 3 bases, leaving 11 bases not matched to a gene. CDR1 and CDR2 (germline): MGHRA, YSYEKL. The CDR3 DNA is TGCGCCAGCAGTCACTATTCCGGGACAGGGGTCTACGAGCAGTACTTC. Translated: CASSHYSGTGVYEQYF.

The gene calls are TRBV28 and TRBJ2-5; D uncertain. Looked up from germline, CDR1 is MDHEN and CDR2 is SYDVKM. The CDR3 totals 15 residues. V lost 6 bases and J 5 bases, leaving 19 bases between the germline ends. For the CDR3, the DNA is TGTGCCAGCAGCCCCAGACTCCCCCGGCTCGAGACCCAGTACTTC. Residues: CASSPRLPRLETQYF.

Here the CDR3 reads CASSIDRSAGAAGGGYTF. DNA of the CDR3: TGTGCCAGTAGTATAGATCGGTCCGCCGGGGCAGCCGGGGGAGGCTACACCTTC. The V and J genes are TRBV19 and TRBJ1-2; D possibly corresponds to TRBD1 (5 bases). V was shortened by 0 bases and J by 8 bases, with 25 bases between the two germline ends. Germline CDR1 reads LNHDA; CDR2 reads SQIVND (reference sequence). This CDR3 region has 18 residues.

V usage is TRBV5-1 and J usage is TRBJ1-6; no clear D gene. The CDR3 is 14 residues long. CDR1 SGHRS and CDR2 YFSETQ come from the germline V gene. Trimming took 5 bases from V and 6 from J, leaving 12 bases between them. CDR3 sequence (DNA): TGCGCCAGCAGGCTTACAGAGAGTAATTCACCCCTCCACTTT. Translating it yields CASRLTESNSPLHF.

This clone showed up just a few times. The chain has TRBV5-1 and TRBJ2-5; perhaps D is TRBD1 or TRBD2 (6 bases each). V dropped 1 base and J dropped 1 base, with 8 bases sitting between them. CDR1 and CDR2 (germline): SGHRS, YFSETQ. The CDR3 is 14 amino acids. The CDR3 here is CASSLPGAQETQYF. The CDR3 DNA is TGCGCCAGCAGCTTGCCGGGGGCCCAAGAGACCCAGTACTTC.

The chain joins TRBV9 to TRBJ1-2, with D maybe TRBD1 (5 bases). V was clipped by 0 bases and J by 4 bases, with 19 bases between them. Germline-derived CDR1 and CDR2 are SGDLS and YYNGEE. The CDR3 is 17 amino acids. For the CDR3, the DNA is TGTGCCAGCAGCGTAGGGGGCCGTGGTCTTCATTTCTATGGCTACACCTTC. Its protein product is CASSVGGRGLHFYGYTF.

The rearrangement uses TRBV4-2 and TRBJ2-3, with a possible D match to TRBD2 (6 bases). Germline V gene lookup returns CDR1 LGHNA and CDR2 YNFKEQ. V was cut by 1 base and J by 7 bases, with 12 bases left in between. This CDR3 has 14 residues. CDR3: CASSQGASANTQYF. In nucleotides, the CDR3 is TGTGCCAGCAGCCAAGGGGCTAGCGCGAATACGCAGTATTTT.

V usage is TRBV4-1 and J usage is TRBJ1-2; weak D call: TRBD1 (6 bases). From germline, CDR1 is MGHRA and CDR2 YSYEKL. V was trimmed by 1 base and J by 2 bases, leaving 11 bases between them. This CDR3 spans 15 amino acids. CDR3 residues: CASSQAPTGNYGYTF. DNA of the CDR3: TGCGCCAGCAGCCAAGCCCCCACAGGGAACTATGGCTACACCTTC.

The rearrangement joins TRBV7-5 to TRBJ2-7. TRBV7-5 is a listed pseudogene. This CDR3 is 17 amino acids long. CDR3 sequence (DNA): TGTGCCAGAAGCGTATGCCCCGGGGCCTGGGCCTCCTACGAGCAGTACTTC. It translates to CARSVCPGAWASYEQYF.